This T cell receptor beta chain derives from a study of human T cells and chemical hapten exposure. Time point meaning: pre-sensitization, week 0. Treatment given: therapeutic diphenylcyclopropenone sensitization with weekly scalp DPC. TCRdb reanalysed the RACE reads using MiXCR and keeps one entry per CDR3 protein. Seen here are a few hundred thousand distinct CDR3 sequences, 7.5% to 10% observed once, and the top ten hold under 2.5%. Germline V lookup: CDR1 MNHEY, CDR2 SVGAGI. The CDR3 has 13 residues. Trimming pared 8 bases from V and 7 bases from J, leaving 17 bases between. This clonotype was picked up many times.

Source: whole blood, taken in connection with sensitization to the hapten diphenylcyclopropenone (DPC). This chain uses TRBV6-5 with TRBJ2-5; D not resolved. The sequence was obtained from a woman aged 40 to 50 with alopecia areata. Some clones in this sample may be carry-over from other donors' samples. CDR3 bases: TGTGCCAGCTCATACTTAAATAGTGGGACCCAGTACTTC. It yields the protein CASSYLNSGTQYF.